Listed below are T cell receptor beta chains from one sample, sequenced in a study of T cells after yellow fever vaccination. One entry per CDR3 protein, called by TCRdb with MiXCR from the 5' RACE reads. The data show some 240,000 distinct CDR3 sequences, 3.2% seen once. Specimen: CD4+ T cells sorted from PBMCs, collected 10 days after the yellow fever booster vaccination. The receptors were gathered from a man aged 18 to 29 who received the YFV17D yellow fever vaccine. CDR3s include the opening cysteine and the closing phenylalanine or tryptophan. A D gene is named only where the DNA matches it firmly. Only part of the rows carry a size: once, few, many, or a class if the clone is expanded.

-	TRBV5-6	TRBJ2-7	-	CASSSRFVSGYEQYF	TGTGCCAGCAGCTCTCGCTTCGTCTCCGGCTACGAGCAGTACTTC
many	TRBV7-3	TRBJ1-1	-	CASSLSSGGHTEAFF	TGTGCCAGCAGCTTAAGCTCGGGGGGCCACACTGAAGCTTTCTTT
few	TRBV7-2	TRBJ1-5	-	CASSLDVGRNQPQHF	TGTGCCAGCAGCTTAGACGTAGGGCGGAATCAGCCCCAGCATTTT
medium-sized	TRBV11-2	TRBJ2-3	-	CASSSYTQYF	TGTGCCAGCAGCTCCTATACGCAGTATTTT
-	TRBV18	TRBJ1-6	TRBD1	CASSPGQGQNSPLHF	TGTGCCAGCTCACCCGGACAGGGCCAGAATTCACCCCTCCACTTT
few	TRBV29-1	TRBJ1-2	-	CSVEAALDGYTF	TGCAGCGTTGAAGCTGCGCTCGATGGCTACACCTTC
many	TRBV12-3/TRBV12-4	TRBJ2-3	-	CASRERPGPSRGTQYF	TGTGCCAGCAGAGAACGCCCGGGGCCATCGAGGGGTACGCAGTATTTT
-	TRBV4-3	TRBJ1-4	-	CASSQEKGLGEKLFF	TGCGCCAGCAGCCAAGAAAAAGGGCTGGGGGAAAAACTGTTTTTT
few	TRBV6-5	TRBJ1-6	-	CASSYSPGGKDNSPLHF	TGTGCCAGCAGTTACTCGCCCGGGGGGAAAGATAATTCACCCCTCCACTTT
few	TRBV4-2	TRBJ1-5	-	CASSPEAHGGQPQHF	TGTGCCAGCAGCCCAGAGGCCCACGGTGGTCAGCCCCAGCATTTT
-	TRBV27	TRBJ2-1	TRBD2	CASRPRRGGLRQPPYNEQFF	TGTGCCAGCAGACCCAGGCGGGGGGGCCTTCGACAACCTCCCTACAATGAGCAGTTCTTC
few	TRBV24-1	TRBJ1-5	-	CATSDSYDTSNQPQHF	TGTGCCACCAGTGACTCATACGACACGTCCAATCAGCCCCAGCATTTT
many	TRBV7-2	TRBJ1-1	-	CASSLVGRDTEAFF	TGTGCCAGCAGCTTAGTAGGGAGGGACACTGAAGCTTTCTTT
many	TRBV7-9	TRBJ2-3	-	CASSPEATSTQYF	TGTGCCAGCAGCCCCGAGGCCACCAGTACGCAGTATTTT